These T cell receptor beta chains were read from a single sample in a study of T cell repertoires in cytomegalovirus infection. In TCRdb, the reads were re-called with MiXCR into one record per CDR3 protein. Of about 98,000 distinct CDR3 sequences listed, approximately 16% were seen once; the top ten hold 8% to 9.5%. Material for sequencing was PBMCs. These receptors were obtained from a human donor in good health (CMV status not recorded). Some clones in this sample may be carry-over from other donors' samples. Each CDR3 is given with its conserved first and last residue. The order of the fields is V gene, D gene, J gene, clone size, CDR3 DNA, CDR3 protein. A D gene is named only where the DNA matches it firmly. Not every row has a clone size; where given, it reads once, few, many or a size class.

TRBV30	TRBD1	TRBJ1-1	NA	TGTGCCTGGAGGGGTTCGACAGGGGGCGAAACTGAAGCTTTCTTT	CAWRGSTGGETEAFF
TRBV6-5	TRBD2	TRBJ2-7	NA	TGTGCCAGCACCCCAGGTCGGTGGGGGGGAAAATGGGAGCAGTACTTC	CASTPGRWGGKWEQYF
TRBV7-2	TRBD2	TRBJ2-5	many	TGTGCCAGCAGTTGGGGGGACGGGGGGAGTTATGAGACCCAGTACTTC	CASSWGDGGSYETQYF
TRBV20-1	TRBD2	TRBJ2-1	NA	TGCAGTGGGGGACTAGCGGGGAATGAGCAGTTCTTC	CSGGLAGNEQFF
TRBV11-2	NA	TRBJ2-3	many	TGTGCCAGCAGCCTCCGGGCCCGGGGGCCAGATACGCAGTATTTT	CASSLRARGPDTQYF
TRBV20-1	NA	TRBJ1-2	few	TGCAGTGCTCAGAACCTTTTCATTTACACCTTC	CSAQNLFIYTF
TRBV20-1	NA	TRBJ1-1	few	TGCAGTCCTTCGGGAGGGGCCAGCACTGAAGCTTTCTTT	CSPSGGASTEAFF
TRBV19	NA	TRBJ2-6	few	TGTGCCAGTAGACGGAGCTCTGGGGCCAACGTCCTGACTTTC	CASRRSSGANVLTF
TRBV7-2	TRBD1	TRBJ1-3	many	TGTGCCAGCAGCCAGACAGGGAGAGGAAACACCATATATTTT	CASSQTGRGNTIYF
TRBV5-1	NA	TRBJ2-2	NA	TGCGCCAGCAATGGGGCAGCGAACACCGGGGAGCTGTTTTTT	CASNGAANTGELFF
TRBV7-3	NA	TRBJ2-3	many	TGTGCCAGCAGCGCCCAAGAGGGGGATACGCAGTATTTT	CASSAQEGDTQYF
TRBV4-3	NA	TRBJ1-1	NA	TGCGCCAGCAGCCAAGATTATGGGGTATACACTGAAGCTTTCTTT	CASSQDYGVYTEAFF
TRBV7-3	TRBD2	TRBJ2-2	many	TGTGCCAGCAGCCCTAGGGGGCCGGCGGGGGGGACCGGGGAGCTGTTTTTT	CASSPRGPAGGTGELFF
TRBV20-1	TRBD2	TRBJ2-1	NA	TGCAGTGCTTTACCCCTCGGCGGCGGCGGGAGTTTCCCCTACAATGAGCAGTTCTTC	CSALPLGGGGSFPYNEQFF
TRBV7-2	TRBD1	TRBJ1-2	many	TGTGCCAGCAGCTTAGGGCCAGGGGGCTATGGCTACACCTTC	CASSLGPGGYGYTF
TRBV30	NA	TRBJ1-1	NA	TGTGCCTGGAACCAGGGTAGCGTGAACACTGAAGCTTTCTTT	CAWNQGSVNTEAFF
TRBV11-2	TRBD2	TRBJ2-7	few	TGTGCCAGCGGGCGGGGGGGCTTCTACGAGCAGTACTTC	CASGRGGFYEQYF
TRBV7-3	TRBD2	TRBJ2-3	few	TGTGCCAGCAGCCCGCGGACTAGCGGTGGCGCAGATACGCAGTATTTT	CASSPRTSGGADTQYF
TRBV10-2	NA	TRBJ2-7	NA	TGCGCCAGCAGGTCGAACAGGGACTACGAGCAGTACTTC	CASRSNRDYEQYF
TRBV6-2/TRBV6-3	TRBD2	TRBJ2-5	many	TGTGCCAGCAGTTCCCCGGGGGGGACCCAAGAGACCCAGTACTTC	CASSSPGGTQETQYF
TRBV2	NA	TRBJ2-6	few	TGTGCCAGCAGTGAAACAGACCTCGCGGCCGGGGCCAACGTCCTGACTTTC	CASSETDLAAGANVLTF
TRBV25-1	NA	TRBJ1-5	NA	TGTGCCAGCAGTCCTTCAGTTGGGTGGGATAGCAATCAGCCCCAGCATTTT	CASSPSVGWDSNQPQHF
TRBV7-8	NA	TRBJ1-3	NA	TGTGCCAGACGGTGGGATCAGACTGGAAACACCATATATTTT	CARRWDQTGNTIYF
TRBV4-2	TRBD2	TRBJ2-3	NA	TGTGCCAGCAGCACGCATAGCGGGGGTCTGACAGATACGCAGTATTTT	CASSTHSGGLTDTQYF
TRBV7-9	NA	TRBJ1-3	many	TGTGCCAGCAGCCCCCAGCGGTGGGGAGACACCATATATTTT	CASSPQRWGDTIYF
TRBV5-1	NA	TRBJ1-4	NA	TGCGCCAGCAGCCAAGACAGTCATGAAAAACTGTTTTTT	CASSQDSHEKLFF
TRBV5-6	NA	TRBJ1-3	NA	TGTGCCAGCAGCTTCTACAATCCAGGGTACTCTGGAAACACCATATATTTT	CASSFYNPGYSGNTIYF
TRBV28	TRBD1	TRBJ1-1	many	TGTGCCAGCAGTTCAGGGGGAGTCGACACTGAAGCTTTCTTT	CASSSGGVDTEAFF
TRBV7-9	NA	TRBJ2-7	many	TGTGCCAGCAGGGGACGGAGGGGCGAGCAGTACTTC	CASRGRRGEQYF
TRBV5-1	TRBD1	TRBJ2-7	few	TGCGCCAGCAGCTATCCCGGGACAGGATACGAGCAGTACTTC	CASSYPGTGYEQYF
TRBV25-1	NA	TRBJ1-3	few	TGTGCCAGCAGTGATGTCAGGCCCTCTGGAAACACCATATATTTT	CASSDVRPSGNTIYF
TRBV6-5	NA	TRBJ2-5	many	TGTGCCAGCAGTTACTCCTGGCAGGACAAGACCCAGTACTTC	CASSYSWQDKTQYF
TRBV20-1	NA	TRBJ1-2	NA	TGCAGTGCTAGCCTGACGGATGGCTACACCTTC	CSASLTDGYTF
TRBV7-3	NA	TRBJ1-6	many	TGTGCCAGCGAGAGGAGATCACCCCTCCACTTT	CASERRSPLHF
TRBV2	NA	TRBJ2-2	NA	TGTGCCAGCAGTACCCGCCAGTCGAACACCGGGGAGCTGTTTTTT	CASSTRQSNTGELFF
TRBV20-1	TRBD2	TRBJ2-2	NA	TGCAGTGCCAGACTAGCTGTAACCGGGGAGCTGTTTTTT	CSARLAVTGELFF
TRBV6-2/TRBV6-3	NA	TRBJ2-3	NA	TGTGCCAGCAGCGACCGGGCCCCAAATACGCAGTATTTT	CASSDRAPNTQYF
TRBV7-2	TRBD2	TRBJ2-1	many	TGTGCCAGCAGCTTGTATCGGACTAGCGTGGACTCTTACAATGAGCAGTTCTTC	CASSLYRTSVDSYNEQFF
TRBV11-1	NA	TRBJ1-2	NA	TGTGCCAGCAGCTTAGACAACTATGGCTACACCTTC	CASSLDNYGYTF
TRBV7-2	NA	TRBJ1-2	many	TGTGCCAGCAGCTTCGCTACTGGACGACGGGGCTACACCTTC	CASSFATGRRGYTF
TRBV14	TRBD2	TRBJ2-1	few	TGTGCCAGCAGCCAAGCGGGTCCGGGACTAGCGGGGGACAATGAGCAGTTCTTC	CASSQAGPGLAGDNEQFF
TRBV7-2	NA	TRBJ1-2	many	TGTGCCAGCAGCCCTCGGGCGGGGTCTGATGGCTACACCTTC	CASSPRAGSDGYTF
TRBV20-1	NA	TRBJ1-4	NA	TGCAGTGCTAGAGTGACAGGAAATGAAAAACTGTTTTTT	CSARVTGNEKLFF
TRBV5-1	NA	TRBJ2-2	few	TGCGCCAGCAGGGACGGTGGGGACACCGGGGAGCTGTTTTTT	CASRDGGDTGELFF
TRBV7-2	NA	TRBJ1-6	many	TGTGCCAGCAGCTTATTGGGGATGACGAGCTCACCCCTCCACTTT	CASSLLGMTSSPLHF
TRBV15	NA	TRBJ2-3	NA	TGTGCCACCAGCAGAGCCAGGGACGACCTCCATACGCAGTATTTT	CATSRARDDLHTQYF
TRBV25-1	NA	TRBJ1-6	NA	TGTGCCAGCAGTGAGGTCGTTGGGGCTTATAATTCACCCCTCCACTTT	CASSEVVGAYNSPLHF
TRBV19	NA	TRBJ2-5	NA	TGTGCCACCAGAGATCGTTACCAAGAGACCCAGTACTTC	CATRDRYQETQYF
TRBV15	NA	TRBJ2-1	NA	TGTGCCACCAGCAGAGAGGGGACTGGGAGCAATGAGCAGTTCTTC	CATSREGTGSNEQFF